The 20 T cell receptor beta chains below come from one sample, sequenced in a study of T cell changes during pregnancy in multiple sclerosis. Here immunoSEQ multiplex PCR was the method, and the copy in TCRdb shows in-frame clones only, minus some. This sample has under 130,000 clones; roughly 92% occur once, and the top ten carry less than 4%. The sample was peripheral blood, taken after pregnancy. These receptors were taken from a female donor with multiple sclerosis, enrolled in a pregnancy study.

The CDR3 coding sequence is TGTGCCAGCAGTGGATCGACAGGAGGCTCCTACAATGAGCAGTTCTTC. Its translation is CASSGSTGGSYNEQFF. The chain combines TRBV6-1 with TRBJ2-1, with TRBD1 as a possible D gene (6 bases). Between the trimmed V and J ends, which lost 4 bases and 0 bases, there was a span of 13 bases. The CDR3 contains 16 residues. CDR1 is MNHNS and CDR2 is SASEGT in the germline V gene.

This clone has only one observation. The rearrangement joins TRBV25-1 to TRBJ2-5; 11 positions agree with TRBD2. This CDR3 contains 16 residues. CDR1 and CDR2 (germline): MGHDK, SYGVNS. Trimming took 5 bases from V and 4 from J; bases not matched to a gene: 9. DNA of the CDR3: TGTGCCAGCAGTCCCTTTAGCGGGGGGGCCCGAGAGACCCAGTACTTC. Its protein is CASSPFSGGARETQYF.

The DNA of the CDR3 is TGTGCCAGCTCTCGCAGGAACACCGGGGAGCTGTTTTTT. It yields the protein CASSRRNTGELFF. The genes are TRBV11-2 and TRBJ2-2; no clear D. Germline V CDR1 and CDR2: SGHAT, FQNNGV. This CDR3 comprises 13 residues. The ends were cut back, 8 bases at V and 1 base at J, with 8 bases in the middle.

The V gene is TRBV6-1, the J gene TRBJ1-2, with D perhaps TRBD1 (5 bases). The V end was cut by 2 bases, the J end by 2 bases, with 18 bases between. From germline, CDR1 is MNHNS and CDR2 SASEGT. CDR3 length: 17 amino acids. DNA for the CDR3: TGTGCCAGCAGTGAATATGAAAGGACCCGGGGGAACTATGGCTACACCTTC. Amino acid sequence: CASSEYERTRGNYGYTF.

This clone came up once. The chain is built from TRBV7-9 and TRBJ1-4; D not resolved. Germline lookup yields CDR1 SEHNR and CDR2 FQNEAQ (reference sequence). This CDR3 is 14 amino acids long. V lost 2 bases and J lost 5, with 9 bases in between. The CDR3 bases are TGTGCCAGCAGCTTACGGCGAGGAAATGAAAAACTGTTTTTT. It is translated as CASSLRRGNEKLFF.

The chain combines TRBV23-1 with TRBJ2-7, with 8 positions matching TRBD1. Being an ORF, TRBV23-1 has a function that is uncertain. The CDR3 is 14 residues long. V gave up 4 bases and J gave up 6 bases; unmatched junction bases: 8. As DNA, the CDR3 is TGCGCCAGCAGTCGAGGACAGGGAAAGTCCGAGCAGTACTTC. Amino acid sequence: CASSRGQGKSEQYF.

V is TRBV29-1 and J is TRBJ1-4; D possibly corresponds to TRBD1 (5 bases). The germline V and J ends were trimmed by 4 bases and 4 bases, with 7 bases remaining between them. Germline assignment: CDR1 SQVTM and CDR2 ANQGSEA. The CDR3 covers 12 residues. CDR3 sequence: CSVAQGNEKLFF. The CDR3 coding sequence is TGCAGCGTTGCCCAGGGTAATGAAAAACTGTTTTTT.

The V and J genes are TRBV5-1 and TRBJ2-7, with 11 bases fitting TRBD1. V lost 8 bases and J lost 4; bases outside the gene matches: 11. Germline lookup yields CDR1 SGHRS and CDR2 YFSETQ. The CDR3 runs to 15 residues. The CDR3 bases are TGCGCCAGTAGCACCACCGGGACAGGGGGTTACGAGCAGTACTTC. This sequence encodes CASSTTGTGGYEQYF.

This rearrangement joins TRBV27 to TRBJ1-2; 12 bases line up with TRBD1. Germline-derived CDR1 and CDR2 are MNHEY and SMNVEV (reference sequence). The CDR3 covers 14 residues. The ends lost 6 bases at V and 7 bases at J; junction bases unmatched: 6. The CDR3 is CASRPGQGAGGYTF. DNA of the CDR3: TGTGCCAGCAGGCCGGGACAGGGGGCGGGTGGCTACACCTTC.

In nucleotides, the CDR3 is TGTGCCAGCTCCGACCGCCGGGGGGGCGGGGATACGCAGTATTTT. This sequence encodes CASSDRRGGGDTQYF. The genes are TRBV7-8 and TRBJ2-3; 8 bases fit TRBD2. V trimming: 8 bases; J trimming: 6 bases; junction bases outside the gene matches: 13. The CDR3 consists of 15 residues. In germline, CDR1 is SGHVS, CDR2 FQNEAQ. The full variable domain, completed using reference TRBV7-8 and TRBJ2-3, is GAGVSQSPRYKVAKRGQDVALRCDPISGHVSLFWYQQALGQGPEFLTYFQNEAQLDKSGLPSDRFFAERPEGSVSTLKIQRTQQEDSAVYLCASSDRRGGGDTQYFGPGTRLTVL.

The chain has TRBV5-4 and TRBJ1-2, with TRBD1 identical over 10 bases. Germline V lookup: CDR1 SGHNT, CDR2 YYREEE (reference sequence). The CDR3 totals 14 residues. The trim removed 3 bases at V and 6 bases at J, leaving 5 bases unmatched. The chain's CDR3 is CASSSWTGGHGYTF. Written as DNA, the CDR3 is TGTGCCAGCAGCTCCTGGACAGGGGGACATGGCTACACCTTC.

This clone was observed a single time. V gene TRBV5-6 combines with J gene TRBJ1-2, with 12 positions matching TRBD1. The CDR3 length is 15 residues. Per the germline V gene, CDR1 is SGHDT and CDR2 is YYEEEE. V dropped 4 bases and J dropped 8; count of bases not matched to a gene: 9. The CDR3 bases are TGTGCCAGCAGCAAGGGGGACAGGGGGCTTAGAGGCTACACCTTC. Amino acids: CASSKGDRGLRGYTF. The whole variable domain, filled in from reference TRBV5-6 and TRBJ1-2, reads DAGVTQSPTHLIKTRGQQVTLRCSPKSGHDTVSWYQQALGQGPQFIFQYYEEEERQRGNFPDRFSGHQFPNYSSELNVNALLLGDSALYLCASSKGDRGLRGYTFGSGTRLTVV.

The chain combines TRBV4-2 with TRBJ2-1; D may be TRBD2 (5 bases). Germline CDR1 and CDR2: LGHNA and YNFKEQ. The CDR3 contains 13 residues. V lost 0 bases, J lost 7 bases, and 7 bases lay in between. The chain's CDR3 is CASSQEGGNEQFF. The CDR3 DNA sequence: TGTGCCAGCAGCCAAGAGGGCGGGAATGAGCAGTTCTTC.

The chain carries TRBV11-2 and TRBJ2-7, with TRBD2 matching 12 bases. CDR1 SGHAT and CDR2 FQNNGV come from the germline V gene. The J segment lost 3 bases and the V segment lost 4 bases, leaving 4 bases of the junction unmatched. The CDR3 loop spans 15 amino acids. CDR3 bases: TGTGCCAGCAGCTCCACGACTAGCGGGGGCTACGAGCAGTACTTC. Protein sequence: CASSSTTSGGYEQYF.

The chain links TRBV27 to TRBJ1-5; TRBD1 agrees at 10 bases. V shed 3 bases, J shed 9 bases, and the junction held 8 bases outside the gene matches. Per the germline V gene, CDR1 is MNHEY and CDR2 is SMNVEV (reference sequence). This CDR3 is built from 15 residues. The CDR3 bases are TGTGCCAGCAGTTTGACAGGGGGCGAAATGTGGCCCCAGCATTTT. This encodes CASSLTGGEMWPQHF.

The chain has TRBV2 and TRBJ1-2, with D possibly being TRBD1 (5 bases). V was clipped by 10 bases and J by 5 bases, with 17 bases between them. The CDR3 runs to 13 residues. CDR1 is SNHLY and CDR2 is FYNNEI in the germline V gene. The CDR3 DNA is TGTGCCAATACCCAGGGTAGGGCTTATGGCTACACCTTC. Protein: CANTQGRAYGYTF.

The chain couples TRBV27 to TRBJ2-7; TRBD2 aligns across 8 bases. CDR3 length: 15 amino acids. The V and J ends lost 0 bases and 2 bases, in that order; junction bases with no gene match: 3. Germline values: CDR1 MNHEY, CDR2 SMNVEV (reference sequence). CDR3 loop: CASSLSAGGPYEQYF. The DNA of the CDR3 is TGTGCCAGCAGTTTATCTGCGGGGGGCCCCTACGAGCAGTACTTC.

The CDR3 reads CASSFGDRDEYEQYF. The CDR3 DNA reads as TGTGCCAGCAGCTTCGGGGACAGGGACGAATACGAGCAGTACTTC. This chain joins TRBV13 and TRBJ2-7; 9 nucleotides align to TRBD1. Losses at the gene ends were 3 bases for V and 4 bases for J; bases not matched to a gene: 7. The CDR3 runs 15 residues. Germline V CDR1 and CDR2: PRHDT, FYEKMQ (reference sequence). Based on the CDR3 plus reference TRBV13 and TRBJ2-7, the full variable domain is AAGVIQSPRHLIKEKRETATLKCYPIPRHDTVYWYQQGPGQDPQFLISFYEKMQSDKGSIPDRFSAQQFSDYHSELNMSSLELGDSALYFCASSFGDRDEYEQYFGPGTRLTVT.

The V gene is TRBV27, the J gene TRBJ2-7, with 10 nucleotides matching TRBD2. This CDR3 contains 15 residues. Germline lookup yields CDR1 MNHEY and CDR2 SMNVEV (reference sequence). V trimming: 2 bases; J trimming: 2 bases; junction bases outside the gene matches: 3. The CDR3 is CASSLELAGAYEQYF. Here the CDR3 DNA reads TGTGCCAGCAGTTTAGAGCTAGCGGGGGCCTACGAGCAGTACTTC.

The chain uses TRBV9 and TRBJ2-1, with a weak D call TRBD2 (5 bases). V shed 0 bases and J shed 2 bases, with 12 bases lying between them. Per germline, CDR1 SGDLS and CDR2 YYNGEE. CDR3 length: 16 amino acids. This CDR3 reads CASSVDGLAAYNEQFF. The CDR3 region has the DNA TGTGCCAGCAGCGTAGATGGGCTAGCTGCCTACAATGAGCAGTTCTTC.